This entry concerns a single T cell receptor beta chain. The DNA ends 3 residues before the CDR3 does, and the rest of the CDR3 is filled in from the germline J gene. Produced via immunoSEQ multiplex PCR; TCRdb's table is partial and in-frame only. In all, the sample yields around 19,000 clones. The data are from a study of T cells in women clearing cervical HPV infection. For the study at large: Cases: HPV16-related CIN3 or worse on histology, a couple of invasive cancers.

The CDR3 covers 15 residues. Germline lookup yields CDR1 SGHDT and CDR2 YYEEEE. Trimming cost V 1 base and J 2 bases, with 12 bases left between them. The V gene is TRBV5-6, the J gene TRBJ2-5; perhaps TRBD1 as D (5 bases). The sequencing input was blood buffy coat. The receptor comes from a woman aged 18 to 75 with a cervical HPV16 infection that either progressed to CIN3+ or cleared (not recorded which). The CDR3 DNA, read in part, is TGTGCCAGCAGCTTGCCGACAGAACTTCAAGAGACC. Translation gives CASSLPTELQET. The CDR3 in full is CASSLPTELQETQYF.